This T cell receptor (beta chain) derives from a study of T cell responses to AZD1222 COVID-19 vaccine. Study findings and constraints: Regions 160-218 and 743-854 dominated among vaccine-associated CD4 TCRs spanning spike. Spike-specific TCR breadth and depth rose after two AZD1222 doses. Repertoires were obtained solely post-peak T cell response. Reports say nearly half of spike-specific TCRs go after unmutated variant regions.

As concerns this clone: Its cognate antigen is unknown.

The germline V gene encodes CDR1 LGHNT and CDR2 FRNRAP. The CDR3 consists of 15 residues. Trimming took off 6 bases at V and 5 bases at J, with 19 bases between the two ends. Some clones are missing from TCRdb's copy, which holds only in-frame ones; the method was immunoSEQ multiplex PCR. The sample includes over 150,000 clones, 70% to 90% of them seen just once. This specimen was peripheral blood, taken on day 0 of AZD1222 vaccination. The TCR comes from an adult in good health. This chain connects TRBV12-5 to TRBJ2-5, with a tentative D call TRBD2 (5 bases). The chain's CDR3 is CASGPTAGAGETQYF. The CDR3, as DNA: TGTGCTAGTGGACCTACTGCGGGTGCGGGCGAGACCCAGTACTTC. The variable domain in full, completed from reference TRBV12-5 and TRBJ2-5, reads DARVTQTPRHKVTEMGQEVTMRCQPILGHNTVFWYRQTMMQGLELLAYFRNRAPLDDSGMPKDRFSAEMPDATLATLKIQPSEPRDSAVYFCASGPTAGAGETQYFGPGTRLLVL.